What follows are 14 T cell receptor beta chains derived from one specimen sequenced in a study of early stage breast cancer tumors. Clones were read by immunoSEQ multiplex PCR, and TCRdb kept only the in-frame ones, dropping some. The sample shows about 21,000 clones, about 80% of them seen only once. Sequencing input: blood. These TCRs come from a person aged 55 to 75 with breast cancer.

This chain uses TRBV11-3 with TRBJ2-5; unclear D gene. The CDR3 length is 17 residues. Between the trimmed V and J ends, which lost 3 bases and 0 bases, there was a span of 17 bases. Germline V gene data show CDR1 as SGHNT and CDR2 as YENEEA. CDR3 sequence (DNA): TGTGCCAGCAGCTTGAGTCGTACAAGGCCGGACCAAGAGACCCAGTACTTC. This sequence encodes CASSLSRTRPDQETQYF. Full variable domain (rest looked up from reference TRBV11-3 and TRBJ2-5): EAGVVQSPRYKIIEKKQPVAFWCNPISGHNTLYWYLQNLGQGPELLIRYENEEAVDDSQLPKDRFSAERLKGVDSTLKIQPAELGDSAVYLCASSLSRTRPDQETQYFGPGTRLLVL.

This sequence joins TRBV2 and TRBJ1-2, with D perhaps matching TRBD1 (6 bases). Germline loops: CDR1 SNHLY, CDR2 FYNNEI. V was clipped by 2 bases and J by 5 bases, with 12 bases between them. The CDR3 is 14 residues long. This CDR3 reads CASSERPGVYGYTF. DNA for the CDR3: TGTGCCAGCAGTGAACGGCCAGGGGTGTATGGCTACACCTTC.

Regarding this clone: Additional DNA sequences in this sample encode the identical CDR3. V is TRBV30 and J is TRBJ2-5, with D possibly matching TRBD2 (5 bases). The V and J ends lost 0 bases and 5 bases respectively, with 7 bases between them. The germline V gene has CDR1 GTSNPN and CDR2 SVGIG (reference sequence). The CDR3 runs to 12 residues. This CDR3 reads CAWSVSGETQYF. DNA of the CDR3: TGTGCCTGGAGTGTATCGGGGGAGACCCAGTACTTC.

The chain combines TRBV5-4 with TRBJ2-1, with D possibly being TRBD2 (5 bases). The length of the CDR3 is 15 residues. Trimming left V 0 bases short and J 0 bases short, with 7 bases between. Germline loops: CDR1 SGHNT, CDR2 YYREEE (reference sequence). Written as DNA, the CDR3 is TGTGCCAGCAGCTTGGTTGGGAGCTCCTACAATGAGCAGTTCTTC. This translates into CASSLVGSSYNEQFF.

The sample holds a few counts of this clone. The V gene is TRBV29-1, the J gene TRBJ1-2, with a possible D match to TRBD1 (5 bases). This CDR3 has 13 residues. Per germline, CDR1 SQVTM and CDR2 ANQGSEA. V lost 7 bases, J lost 8 bases, and 20 bases lay in between. The CDR3 sequence is CSAKRGETGGYTF. CDR3 DNA: TGCAGCGCAAAGAGAGGGGAAACCGGCGGCTACACCTTC.

The rearrangement uses TRBV6-5 and TRBJ1-6; D is undetermined. Germline V lookup: CDR1 MNHEY, CDR2 SVGAGI. Trimming stripped 0 bases from V and 7 bases from J, with 7 bases between. The CDR3 covers 14 residues. The DNA of the CDR3 is TGTGCCAGCAGTTACTCCGGGCTAAATTCACCCCTCCACTTT. This translates into CASSYSGLNSPLHF.

In regard to this clone: Other DNA sequences in the sample encode the same CDR3. This chain uses TRBV6-1 with TRBJ2-5, with 8 bases lining up with TRBD1. CDR3 size: 13 residues. Germline V gene data show CDR1 as MNHNS and CDR2 as SASEGT. V trimming: 3 bases; J trimming: 6 bases; junction bases outside the gene matches: 3. CDR3 residues: CASSDRGLKTQYF. CDR3 DNA: TGTGCCAGCAGTGACAGGGGGCTAAAGACCCAGTACTTC.

The chain recombines TRBV9 with TRBJ2-2, with TRBD2 matching over 10 bases. V shed 3 bases and J 7 bases; nucleotides not matched to a gene: 9. Per germline, CDR1 SGDLS and CDR2 YYNGEE. The CDR3 is made up of 16 amino acids. CDR3 region: CASSDQRGGLGGELFF. The DNA for the CDR3 is TGTGCCAGCAGCGACCAGCGGGGGGGCCTAGGCGGGGAGCTGTTTTTT.

The genes are TRBV7-9 and TRBJ2-5; TRBD1 is a possible D gene (6 bases). The J call is in doubt because the DNA end fits TRBJ2-7 better. The germline CDR1 and CDR2 sequences are SEHNR and FQNEAQ (reference sequence). The CDR3 consists of 15 residues. CDR3 bases: TGTGCCAGCAGCCCTCGGGACAAAAGCTCCTACGAGCAGTACTTC. It specifies CASSPRDKSSYEQYF.

The chain has TRBV9 and TRBJ2-2, with D uncertain. V gave up 0 bases and J gave up 7 bases, with 16 bases separating them. Germline V gene lookup returns CDR1 SGDLS and CDR2 YYNGEE. The CDR3 runs 16 residues. CDR3 in amino acids: CASSVAPGAGVGELFF. In DNA form, the CDR3 reads TGTGCCAGCAGCGTAGCCCCGGGTGCCGGAGTCGGGGAGCTGTTTTTT.

The chain links TRBV7-3 to TRBJ2-7; 13 bases fit TRBD2. CDR1 and CDR2 from the germline V gene are SGHTA and FQGTGA. Germline trimming cut 5 bases from V and 0 bases from J; bases unmatched to any gene: 7. The CDR3 has 17 residues. DNA of the CDR3: TGTGCCAGCAGCCCAACTAGCGGGAGGGACCTCTCCTACGAGCAGTACTTC. This sequence encodes CASSPTSGRDLSYEQYF.

Within the sample, this clone is medium-sized. The rearrangement uses TRBV9 and TRBJ1-2, with 8 bases matching TRBD1. Germline trimming cut 2 bases from V and 3 bases from J; bases unmatched to any gene: 6. The germline gives CDR1 SGDLS, CDR2 YYNGEE. This CDR3 comprises 15 residues. The CDR3 reads CASSVGQGEDYGYTF. In nucleotides, the CDR3 is TGTGCCAGCAGCGTTGGACAGGGCGAAGACTATGGCTACACCTTC.

This clone was counted between two and nine times. The chain employs TRBV6-5 and TRBJ2-2, with D perhaps TRBD2 (5 bases). Germline CDR1 and CDR2: MNHEY and SVGAGI. This CDR3 spans 13 amino acids. V shed 0 bases and J shed 13 bases, with 12 bases lying between them. As DNA, the CDR3 is TGTGCCAGCAGTTACTCGGCCGGAGGTGTGCTGTTTTTT. It encodes CASSYSAGGVLFF.

This chain connects TRBV4-1 to TRBJ1-2; D unresolved. The CDR3 covers 15 residues. With 4 bases removed from V and 0 bases from J, the gap between germline ends came to 12 bases. The germline CDR1 and CDR2 sequences are MGHRA and YSYEKL. DNA for the CDR3: TGCGCCAGCAGCCCCCAAAGAAGAGCTAACTATGGCTACACCTTC. As protein: CASSPQRRANYGYTF.